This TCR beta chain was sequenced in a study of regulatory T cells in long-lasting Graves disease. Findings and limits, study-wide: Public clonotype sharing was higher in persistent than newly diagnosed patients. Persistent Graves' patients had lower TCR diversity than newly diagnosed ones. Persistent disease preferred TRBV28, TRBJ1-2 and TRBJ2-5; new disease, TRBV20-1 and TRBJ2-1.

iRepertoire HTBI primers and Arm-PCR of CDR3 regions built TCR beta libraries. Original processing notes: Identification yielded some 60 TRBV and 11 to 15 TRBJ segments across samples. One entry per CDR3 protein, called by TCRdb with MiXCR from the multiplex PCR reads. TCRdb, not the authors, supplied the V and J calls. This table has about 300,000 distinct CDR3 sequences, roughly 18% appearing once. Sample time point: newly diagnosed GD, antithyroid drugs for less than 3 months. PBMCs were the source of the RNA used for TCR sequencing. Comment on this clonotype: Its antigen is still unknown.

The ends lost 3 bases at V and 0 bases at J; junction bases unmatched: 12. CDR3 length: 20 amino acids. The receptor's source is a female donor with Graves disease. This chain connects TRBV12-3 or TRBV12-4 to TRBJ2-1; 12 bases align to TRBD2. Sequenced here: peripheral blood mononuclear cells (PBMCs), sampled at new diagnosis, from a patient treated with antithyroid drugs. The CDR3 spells CASSFRPRLAGGSSYNEQFF. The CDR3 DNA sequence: TGTGCCAGCAGTTTTAGGCCCCGCCTAGCGGGGGGGAGCTCCTACAATGAGCAGTTCTTC.